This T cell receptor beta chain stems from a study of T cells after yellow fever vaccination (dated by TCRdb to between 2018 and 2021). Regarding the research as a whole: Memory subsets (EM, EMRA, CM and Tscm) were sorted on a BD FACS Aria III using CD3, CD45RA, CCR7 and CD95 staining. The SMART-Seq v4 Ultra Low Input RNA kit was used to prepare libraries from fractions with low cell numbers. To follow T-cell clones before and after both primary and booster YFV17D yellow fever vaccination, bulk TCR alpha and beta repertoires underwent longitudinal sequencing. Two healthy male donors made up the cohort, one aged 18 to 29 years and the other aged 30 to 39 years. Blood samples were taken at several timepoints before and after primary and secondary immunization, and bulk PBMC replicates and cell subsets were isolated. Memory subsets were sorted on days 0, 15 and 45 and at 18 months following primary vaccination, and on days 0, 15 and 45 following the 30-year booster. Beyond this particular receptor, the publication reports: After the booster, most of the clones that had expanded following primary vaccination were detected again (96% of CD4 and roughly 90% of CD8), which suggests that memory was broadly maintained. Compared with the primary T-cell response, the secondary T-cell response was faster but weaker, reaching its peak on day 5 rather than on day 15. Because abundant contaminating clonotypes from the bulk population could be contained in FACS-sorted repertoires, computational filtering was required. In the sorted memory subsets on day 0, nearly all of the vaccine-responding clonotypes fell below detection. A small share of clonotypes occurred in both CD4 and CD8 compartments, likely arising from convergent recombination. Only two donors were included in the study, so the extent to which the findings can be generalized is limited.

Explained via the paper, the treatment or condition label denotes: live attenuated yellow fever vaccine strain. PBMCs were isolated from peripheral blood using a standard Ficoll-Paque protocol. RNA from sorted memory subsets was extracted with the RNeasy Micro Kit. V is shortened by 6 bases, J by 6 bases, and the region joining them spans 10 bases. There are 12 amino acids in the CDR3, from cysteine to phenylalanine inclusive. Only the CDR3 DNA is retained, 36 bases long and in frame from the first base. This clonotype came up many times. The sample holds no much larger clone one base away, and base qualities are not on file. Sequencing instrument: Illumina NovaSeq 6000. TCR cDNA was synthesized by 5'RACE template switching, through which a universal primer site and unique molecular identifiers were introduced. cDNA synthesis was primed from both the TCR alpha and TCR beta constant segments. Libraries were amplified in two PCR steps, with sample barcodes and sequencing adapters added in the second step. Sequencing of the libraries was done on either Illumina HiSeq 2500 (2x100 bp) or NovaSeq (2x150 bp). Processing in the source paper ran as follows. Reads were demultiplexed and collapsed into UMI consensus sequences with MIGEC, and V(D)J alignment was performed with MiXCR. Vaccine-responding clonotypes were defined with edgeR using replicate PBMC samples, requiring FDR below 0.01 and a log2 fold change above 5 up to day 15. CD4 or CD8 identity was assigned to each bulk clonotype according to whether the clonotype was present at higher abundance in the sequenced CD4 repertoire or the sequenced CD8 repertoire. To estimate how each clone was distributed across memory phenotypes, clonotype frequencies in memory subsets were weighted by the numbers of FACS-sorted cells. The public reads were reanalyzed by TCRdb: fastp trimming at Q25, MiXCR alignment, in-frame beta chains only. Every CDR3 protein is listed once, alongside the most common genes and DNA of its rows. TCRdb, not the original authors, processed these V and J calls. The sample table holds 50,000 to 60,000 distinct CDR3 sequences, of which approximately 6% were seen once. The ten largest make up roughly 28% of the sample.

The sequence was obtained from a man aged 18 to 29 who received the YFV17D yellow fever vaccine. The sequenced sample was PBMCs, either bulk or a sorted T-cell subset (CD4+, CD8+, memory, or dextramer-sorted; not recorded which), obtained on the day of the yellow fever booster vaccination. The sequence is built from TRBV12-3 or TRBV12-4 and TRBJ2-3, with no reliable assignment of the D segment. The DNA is TGTGCCAGCAGCCACCGCTGGGATACGCAGTATTTT. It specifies CASSHRWDTQYF.